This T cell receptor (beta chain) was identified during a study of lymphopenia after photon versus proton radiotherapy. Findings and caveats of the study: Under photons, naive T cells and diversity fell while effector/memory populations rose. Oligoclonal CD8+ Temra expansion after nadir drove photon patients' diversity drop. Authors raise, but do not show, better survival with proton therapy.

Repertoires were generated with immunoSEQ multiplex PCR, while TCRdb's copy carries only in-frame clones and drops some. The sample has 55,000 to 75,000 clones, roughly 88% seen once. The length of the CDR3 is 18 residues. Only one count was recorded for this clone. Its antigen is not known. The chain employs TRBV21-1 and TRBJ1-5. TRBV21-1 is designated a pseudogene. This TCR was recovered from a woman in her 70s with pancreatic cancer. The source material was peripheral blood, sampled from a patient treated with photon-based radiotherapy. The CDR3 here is CASSNDRDRREGNQPQHF. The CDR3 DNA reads TGTGCCAGCAGCAACGACCGGGACCGAAGGGAAGGCAATCAGCCCCAGCATTTT.